The source of this TCR beta chain is a study of blood T cell repertoires in COVID-19. This clone came up once. Germline CDR1 and CDR2: SNHLY and FYNNEI. The CDR3 runs to 17 residues. V was trimmed by 4 bases and J by 4 bases, leaving 17 bases between them. Original methodology: Estimates of nucleated cell counts were drawn from the amplification of reference gene primers. Using immunoSEQ multiplex PCR, the repertoire was profiled, and TCRdb retains in-frame clones only, with some absent. That table supplies the V and J calls and clone size; D and trimming were determined from the DNA. The sample shows tens of thousands of clones, around 80% of them seen only once.

The chain couples TRBV2 to TRBJ1-6; D call uncertain. Sequenced sample: peripheral blood. This receptor was obtained from a man in his fifties or sixties with acute or convalescent COVID-19. CDR3 sequence (DNA): TGTGCCAGCAGTGTACGAGGTTCAGCGGGGTATAATTCACCCCTCCACTTT. This sequence encodes CASSVRGSAGYNSPLHF. Drawing the rest from reference TRBV2 and TRBJ1-6, the complete variable domain is EPEVTQTPSHQVTQMGQEVILRCVPISNHLYFYWYRQILGQKVEFLVSFYNNEISEKSEIFDDQFSVERPDGSNFTLKIRSTKLEDSAMYFCASSVRGSAGYNSPLHFGNGTRLTVT.